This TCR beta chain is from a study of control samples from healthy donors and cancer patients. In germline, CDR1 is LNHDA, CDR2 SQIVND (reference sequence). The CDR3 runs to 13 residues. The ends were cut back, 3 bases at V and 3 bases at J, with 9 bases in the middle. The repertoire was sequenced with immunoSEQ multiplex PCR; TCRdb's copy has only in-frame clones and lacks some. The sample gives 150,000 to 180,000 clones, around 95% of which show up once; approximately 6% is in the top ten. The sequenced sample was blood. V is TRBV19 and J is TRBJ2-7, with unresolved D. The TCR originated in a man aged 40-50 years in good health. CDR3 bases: TGTGCCAGTAGTATCACCGGTTTCTACGAGCAGTACTTC. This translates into CASSITGFYEQYF.